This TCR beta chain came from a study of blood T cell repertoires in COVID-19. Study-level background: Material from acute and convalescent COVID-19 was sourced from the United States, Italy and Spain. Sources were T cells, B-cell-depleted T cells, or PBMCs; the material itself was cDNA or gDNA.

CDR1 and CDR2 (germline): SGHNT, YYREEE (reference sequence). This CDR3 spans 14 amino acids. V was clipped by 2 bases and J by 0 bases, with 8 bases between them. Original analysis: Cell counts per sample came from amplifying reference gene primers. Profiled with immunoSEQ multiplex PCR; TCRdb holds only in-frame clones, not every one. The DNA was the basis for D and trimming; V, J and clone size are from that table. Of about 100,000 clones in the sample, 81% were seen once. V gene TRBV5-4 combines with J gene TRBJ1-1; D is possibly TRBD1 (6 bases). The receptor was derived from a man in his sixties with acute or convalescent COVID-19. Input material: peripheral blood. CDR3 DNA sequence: TGTGCCAGCAGCTTCCGGGACATGAACACTGAAGCTTTCTTT. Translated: CASSFRDMNTEAFF.